The 9 T cell receptor beta chains in this list originate from one sample, sequenced in a study of blood T cell repertoires in COVID-19. Sequencing used immunoSEQ multiplex PCR; TCRdb keeps in-frame clones, though not all of them. The top ten hold about 5% of the sample, which has about 75,000 clones, about four fifths seen once. Specimen: peripheral blood. Every receptor here comes from a woman over 75 with active or convalescent COVID-19.

This sequence joins TRBV11-2 and TRBJ2-2, with a possible D match to TRBD2 (6 bases). Germline V CDR1 and CDR2: SGHAT, FQNNGV. V was clipped by 3 bases and J by 6 bases, with 14 bases between them. The CDR3 spans 15 residues. As DNA, the CDR3 is TGTGCCAGCAGCTTGTCGGGGGTATTTTCCGGGGAGCTGTTTTTT. As protein: CASSLSGVFSGELFF. Full variable domain (remainder filled in from reference TRBV11-2 and TRBJ2-2): EAGVAQSPRYKIIEKRQSVAFWCNPISGHATLYWYQQILGQGPKLLIQFQNNGVVDDSQLPKDRFSAERLKGVDSTLKIQPAKLEDSAVYLCASSLSGVFSGELFFGEGSRLTVL.

In DNA form, the CDR3 reads TGCGCCAGCAGCTTGGGGACAGGGGGACGCACAGATACGCAGTATTTT. Amino acids: CASSLGTGGRTDTQYF. This chain joins TRBV5-1 and TRBJ2-3; TRBD1 aligns across 10 bases. The CDR3 extends over 16 amino acids. The V gene end was trimmed by 0 bases and the J gene end by 1 base; junction bases not matched to a gene: 2. Germline CDR1 is SGHRS and CDR2 is YFSETQ.

The J gene is TRBJ2-7, the V gene TRBV7-2; possible D gene TRBD1, 5 bases. Germline CDR1 and CDR2: SGHTA and FQGNSA. The germline V and J ends were trimmed by 1 base and 4 bases, with 11 bases remaining between them. The CDR3 has 14 amino acids. CDR3 sequence: CASSLDRRFYEQYF. The CDR3 nucleotides read TGTGCCAGCAGCTTAGACAGGCGATTTTACGAGCAGTACTTC. The whole variable domain, remainder taken from reference TRBV7-2 and TRBJ2-7, is GAGVSQSPSNKVTEKGKDVELRCDPISGHTALYWYRQSLGQGLEFLIYFQGNSAPDKSGLPSDRFSAERTGGSVSTLTIQRTQQEDSAVYLCASSLDRRFYEQYFGPGTRLTVT.

The V and J genes are TRBV18 and TRBJ2-6, with a tentative D call TRBD2 (5 bases). V lost 0 bases to trimming and J lost 2 bases, with 8 bases between them. Germline loops: CDR1 KGHSH, CDR2 LQKENI. This CDR3 contains 16 residues. CDR3 bases: TGTGCCAGCTCACCACCGGCGGGCACTGGGGCCAACGTCCTGACTTTC. Translation gives CASSPPAGTGANVLTF.

The CDR3 DNA reads as TGTGCCAGCTCACCAGGGGGCAACTATGGCTACACCTTC. This sequence encodes CASSPGGNYGYTF. J is TRBJ1-2 and V is TRBV18; the D gene is possibly TRBD1 (6 bases). The CDR3 totals 13 residues. V was shortened by 2 bases and J by 2 bases, with 6 bases between the two germline ends. From germline, CDR1 is KGHSH and CDR2 LQKENI.

The chain carries TRBV14 and TRBJ1-1; D is undetermined. The CDR3 totals 14 residues. V shed 4 bases and J shed 8 bases, with 17 bases lying between them. The V gene's germline CDR1 is SGHDN and CDR2 FVKESK. In DNA form, the CDR3 reads TGTGCCAGCAGCCTCAGACGTTATGCGGGGGAAGCTTTCTTT. It encodes CASSLRRYAGEAFF. Combining the CDR3 with reference TRBV14 and TRBJ1-1 gives the whole variable domain EAGVTQFPSHSVIEKGQTVTLRCDPISGHDNLYWYRRVMGKEIKFLLHFVKESKQDESGMPNNRFLAERTGGTYSTLKVQPAELEDSGVYFCASSLRRYAGEAFFGQGTRLTVV.

The gene calls are TRBV5-1 and TRBJ1-4; weak D call: TRBD1 (6 bases). CDR3 length: 15 amino acids. V lost 0 bases, J lost 4 bases, and 10 bases lay in between. The germline V gene encodes CDR1 SGHRS and CDR2 YFSETQ. In DNA form, the CDR3 reads TGCGCCAGCAGCTTGGCAGGCAGGGGTAATGAAAAACTGTTTTTT. It yields the protein CASSLAGRGNEKLFF.

In this sample, this clone turned up a few times. This rearrangement joins TRBV4-1 to TRBJ2-1; 8 nucleotides agree with TRBD2. The CDR3 has 15 residues. Germline V gene sequence: CDR1 MGHRA, CDR2 YSYEKL. The junction had 11 bases not matched to a gene; V was cut back by 8 bases and J by 5 bases. CDR3 in DNA: TGCGCCAGCCGCCGCAGCGGGAGTAGAGACAATGAGCAGTTCTTC. Translated: CASRRSGSRDNEQFF.

The chain couples TRBV28 to TRBJ2-5; the D is unclear. V gave up 4 bases and J gave up 5 bases, with 5 bases separating them. Germline CDR1 and CDR2: MDHEN and SYDVKM. The CDR3 length is 11 residues. CDR3 nucleotides: TGTGCCAGCAGTTCCCAGGAGACCCAGTACTTC. Its protein product is CASSSQETQYF.